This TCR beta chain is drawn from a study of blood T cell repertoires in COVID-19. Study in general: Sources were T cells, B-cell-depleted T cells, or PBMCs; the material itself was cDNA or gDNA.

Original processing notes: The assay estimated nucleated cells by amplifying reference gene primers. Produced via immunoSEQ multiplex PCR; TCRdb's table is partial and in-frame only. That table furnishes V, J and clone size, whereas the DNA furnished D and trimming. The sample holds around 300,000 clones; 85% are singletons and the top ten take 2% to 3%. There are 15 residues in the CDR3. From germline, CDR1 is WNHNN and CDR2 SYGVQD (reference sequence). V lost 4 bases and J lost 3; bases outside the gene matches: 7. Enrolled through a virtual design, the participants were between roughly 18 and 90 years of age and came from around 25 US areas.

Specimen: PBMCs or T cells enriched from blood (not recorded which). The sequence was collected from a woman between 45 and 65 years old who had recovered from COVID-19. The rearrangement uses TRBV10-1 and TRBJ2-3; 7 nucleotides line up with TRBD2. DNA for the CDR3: TGCGCCAGCAGTGGTCCAGCGGGGCTAACAGATACGCAGTATTTT. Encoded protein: CASSGPAGLTDTQYF.